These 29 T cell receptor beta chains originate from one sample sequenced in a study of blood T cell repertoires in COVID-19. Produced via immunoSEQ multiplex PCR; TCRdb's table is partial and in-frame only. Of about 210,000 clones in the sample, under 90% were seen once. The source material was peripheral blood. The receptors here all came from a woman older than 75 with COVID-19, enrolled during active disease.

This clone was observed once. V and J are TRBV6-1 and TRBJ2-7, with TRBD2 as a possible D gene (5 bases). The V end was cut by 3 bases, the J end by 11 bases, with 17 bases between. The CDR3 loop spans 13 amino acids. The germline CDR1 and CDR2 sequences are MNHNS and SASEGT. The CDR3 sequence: CASSEDSSRVKYV. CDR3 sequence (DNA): TGTGCCAGCAGTGAGGACTCGAGTCGGGTGAAGTACGTC.

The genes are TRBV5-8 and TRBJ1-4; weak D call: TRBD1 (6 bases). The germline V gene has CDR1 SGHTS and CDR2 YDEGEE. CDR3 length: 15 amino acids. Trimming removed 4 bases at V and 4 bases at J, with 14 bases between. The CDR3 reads CASSPGQNVNEKLFF. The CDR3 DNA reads TGTGCCAGCAGCCCCGGACAGAACGTTAATGAAAAACTGTTTTTT.

The CDR3 here is CASSIDRGLEAFF. DNA for the CDR3: TGCGCCAGCAGCATAGACAGGGGCCTCGAAGCTTTCTTT. The chain recombines TRBV5-1 with TRBJ1-1, with 8 bases that match TRBD1. This CDR3 is built from 13 residues. The V and J ends lost 4 bases and 8 bases, in that order; junction bases with no gene match: 7. The germline V gene encodes CDR1 SGHRS and CDR2 YFSETQ.

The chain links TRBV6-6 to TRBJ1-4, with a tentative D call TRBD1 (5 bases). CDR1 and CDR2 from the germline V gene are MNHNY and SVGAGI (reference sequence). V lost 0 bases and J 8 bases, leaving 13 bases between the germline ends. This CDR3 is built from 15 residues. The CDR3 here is CASSYSGPGGEKLFF. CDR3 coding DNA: TGTGCCAGCAGTTACTCCGGCCCCGGGGGGGAAAAACTGTTTTTT.

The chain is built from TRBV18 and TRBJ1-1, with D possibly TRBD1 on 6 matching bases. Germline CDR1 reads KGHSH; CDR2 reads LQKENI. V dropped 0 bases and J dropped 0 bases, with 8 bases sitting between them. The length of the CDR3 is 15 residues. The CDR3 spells CASSPPKGVNTEAFF. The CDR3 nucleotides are TGTGCCAGCTCACCACCGAAGGGGGTGAACACTGAAGCTTTCTTT.

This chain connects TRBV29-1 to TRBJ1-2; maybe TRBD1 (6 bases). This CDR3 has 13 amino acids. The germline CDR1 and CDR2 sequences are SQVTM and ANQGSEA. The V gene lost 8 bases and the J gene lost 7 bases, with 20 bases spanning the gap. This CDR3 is CSYLGTISSGYTF. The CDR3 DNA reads TGCAGCTACTTAGGGACAATTAGTAGTGGCTACACCTTC.

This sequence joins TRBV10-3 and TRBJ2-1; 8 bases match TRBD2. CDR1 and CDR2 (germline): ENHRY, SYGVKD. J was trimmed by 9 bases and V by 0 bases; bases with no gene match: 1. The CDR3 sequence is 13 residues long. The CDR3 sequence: CAISESGGGEQFF. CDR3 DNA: TGTGCCATCAGTGAGTCCGGGGGGGGTGAGCAGTTCTTC.

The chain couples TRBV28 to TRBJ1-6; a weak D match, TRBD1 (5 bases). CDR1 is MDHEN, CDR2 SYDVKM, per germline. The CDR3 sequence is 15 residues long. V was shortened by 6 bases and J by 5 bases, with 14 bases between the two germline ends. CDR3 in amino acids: CASSSPRGNNSPLHF. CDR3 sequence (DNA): TGTGCCAGCAGCTCCCCCCGGGGGAATAATTCACCCCTCCACTTT.

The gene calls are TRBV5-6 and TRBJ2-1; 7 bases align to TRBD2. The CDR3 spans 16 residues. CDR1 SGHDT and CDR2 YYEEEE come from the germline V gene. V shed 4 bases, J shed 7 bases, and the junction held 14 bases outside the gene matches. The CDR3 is CASSPNGLVDRNEQFF. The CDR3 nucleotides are TGTGCCAGCAGCCCGAATGGACTAGTAGATAGGAATGAGCAGTTCTTC.

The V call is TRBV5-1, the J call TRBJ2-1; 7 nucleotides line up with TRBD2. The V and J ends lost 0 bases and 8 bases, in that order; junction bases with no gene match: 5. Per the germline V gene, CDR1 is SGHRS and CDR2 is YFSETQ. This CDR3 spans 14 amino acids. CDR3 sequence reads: CASSLGLAYYEQFF. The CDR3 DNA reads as TGCGCCAGCAGCTTGGGACTAGCTTACTATGAGCAGTTCTTC. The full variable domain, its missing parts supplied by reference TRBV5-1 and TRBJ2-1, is KAGVTQTPRYLIKTRGQQVTLSCSPISGHRSVSWYQQTPGQGLQFLFEYFSETQRNKGNFPGRFSGRQFSNSRSEMNVSTLELGDSALYLCASSLGLAYYEQFFGPGTRLTVL.

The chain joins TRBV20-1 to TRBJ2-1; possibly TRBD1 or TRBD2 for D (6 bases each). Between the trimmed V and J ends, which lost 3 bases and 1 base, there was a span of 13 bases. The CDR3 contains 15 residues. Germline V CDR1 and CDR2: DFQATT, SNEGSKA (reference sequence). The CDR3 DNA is TGCAGTGCTAGTGGGGGGCGCGGGTCCTACAATGAGCAGTTCTTC. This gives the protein CSASGGRGSYNEQFF.

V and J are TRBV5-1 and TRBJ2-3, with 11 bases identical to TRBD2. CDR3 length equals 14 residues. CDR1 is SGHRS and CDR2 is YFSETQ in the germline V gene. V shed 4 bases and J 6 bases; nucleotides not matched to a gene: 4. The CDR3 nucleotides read TGCGCCAGCAGCCCTAGCGGGGGGCCCGATACGCAGTATTTT. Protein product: CASSPSGGPDTQYF.

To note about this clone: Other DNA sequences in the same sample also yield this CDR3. CDR3 protein: CASSPGLAETQYF. CDR3 bases: TGTGCCAGCTCACCGGGGTTAGCGGAGACCCAGTACTTC. The chain couples TRBV18 to TRBJ2-5; weak D call: TRBD2 (5 bases). CDR1 is KGHSH, CDR2 LQKENI, per germline. The CDR3 consists of 13 residues. The V end lost 3 bases, the J end lost 5 bases, and 10 bases lay between the germline ends.

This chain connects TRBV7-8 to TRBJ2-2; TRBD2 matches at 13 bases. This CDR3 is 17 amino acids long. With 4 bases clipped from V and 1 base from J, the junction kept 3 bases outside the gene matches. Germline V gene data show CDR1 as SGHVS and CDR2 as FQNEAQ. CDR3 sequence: CASSSRLAGGNTGELFF. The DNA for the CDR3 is TGTGCCAGCAGCTCTAGACTAGCGGGGGGGAACACCGGGGAGCTGTTTTTT.

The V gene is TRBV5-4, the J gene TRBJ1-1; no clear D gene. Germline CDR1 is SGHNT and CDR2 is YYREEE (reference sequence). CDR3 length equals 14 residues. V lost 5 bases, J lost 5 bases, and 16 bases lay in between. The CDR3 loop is CASRVSNSNTEAFF. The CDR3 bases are TGTGCCAGCAGAGTTTCGAATTCTAATACTGAAGCTTTCTTT.

The chain's CDR3 is CASSLGGRYNQPQHF. Here the CDR3 DNA reads TGCGCCAGCAGCTTGGGGGGCAGATATAATCAGCCCCAGCATTTT. The gene calls are TRBV5-1 and TRBJ1-5; TRBD1 might be the D (5 bases). The V and J ends lost 0 bases and 4 bases respectively, with 11 bases between them. This CDR3 spans 15 amino acids. Germline V gene sequence: CDR1 SGHRS, CDR2 YFSETQ.

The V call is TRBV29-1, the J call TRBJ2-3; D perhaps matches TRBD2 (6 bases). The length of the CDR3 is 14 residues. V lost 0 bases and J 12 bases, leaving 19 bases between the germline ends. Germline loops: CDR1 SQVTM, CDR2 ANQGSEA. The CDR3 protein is CSVEDDLQRVTQYF. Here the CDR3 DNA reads TGCAGCGTTGAAGATGATCTCCAGCGGGTTACTCAGTATTTT.

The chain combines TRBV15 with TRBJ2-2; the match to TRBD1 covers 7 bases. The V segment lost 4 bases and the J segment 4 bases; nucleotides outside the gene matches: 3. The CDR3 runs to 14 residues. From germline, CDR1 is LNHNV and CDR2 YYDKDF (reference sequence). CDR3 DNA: TGTGCCACCAGCAAATCAGGGGGCACCGGGGAGCTGTTTTTT. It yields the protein CATSKSGGTGELFF. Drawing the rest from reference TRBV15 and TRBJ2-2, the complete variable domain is DAMVIQNPRYQVTQFGKPVTLSCSQTLNHNVMYWYQQKSSQAPKLLFHYYDKDFNNEADTPDNFQSRRPNTSFCFLDIRSPGLGDTAMYLCATSKSGGTGELFFGEGSRLTVL.

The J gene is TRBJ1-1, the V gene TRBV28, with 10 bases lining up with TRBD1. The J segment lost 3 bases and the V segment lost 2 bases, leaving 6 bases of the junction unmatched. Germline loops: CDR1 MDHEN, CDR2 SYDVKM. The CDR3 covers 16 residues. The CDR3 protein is CASSLQAGTGDTEAFF. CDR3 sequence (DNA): TGTGCCAGCAGTTTACAAGCCGGGACAGGGGACACTGAAGCTTTCTTT.

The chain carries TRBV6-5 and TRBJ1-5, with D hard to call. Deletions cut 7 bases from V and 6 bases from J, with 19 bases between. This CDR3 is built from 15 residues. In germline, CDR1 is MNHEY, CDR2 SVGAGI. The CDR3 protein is CASNLEPTSGQPQHF. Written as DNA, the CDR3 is TGTGCCAGCAACTTAGAGCCCACCTCGGGTCAGCCCCAGCATTTT.

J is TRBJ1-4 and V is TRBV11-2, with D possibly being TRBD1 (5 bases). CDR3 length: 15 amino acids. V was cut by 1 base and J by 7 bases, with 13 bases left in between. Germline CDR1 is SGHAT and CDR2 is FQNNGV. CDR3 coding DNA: TGTGCCAGCAGCTTAGGAACAGGACATCTTGAAAAACTGTTTTTT. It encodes CASSLGTGHLEKLFF.

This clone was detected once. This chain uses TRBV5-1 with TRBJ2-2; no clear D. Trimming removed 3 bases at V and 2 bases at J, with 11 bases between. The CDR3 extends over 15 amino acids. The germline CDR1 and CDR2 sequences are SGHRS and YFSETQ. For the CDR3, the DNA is TGCGCCAGCAGCTCCTCCTCCGTAAACACCGGGGAGCTGTTTTTT. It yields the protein CASSSSSVNTGELFF.

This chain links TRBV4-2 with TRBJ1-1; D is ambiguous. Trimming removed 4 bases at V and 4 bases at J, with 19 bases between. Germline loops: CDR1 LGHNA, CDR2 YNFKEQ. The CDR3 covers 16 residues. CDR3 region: CASSPGPVVGSTEAFF. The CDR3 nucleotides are TGTGCCAGCAGCCCCGGACCTGTGGTCGGGAGCACTGAAGCTTTCTTT.

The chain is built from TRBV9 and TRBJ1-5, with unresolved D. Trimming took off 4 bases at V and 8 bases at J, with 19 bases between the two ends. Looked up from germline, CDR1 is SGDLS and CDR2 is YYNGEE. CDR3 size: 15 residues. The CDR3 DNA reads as TGTGCCAGCAGCCCTTCCTTGGAGGACTTGAAGCCCCAGCATTTT. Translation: CASSPSLEDLKPQHF.

CDR3 nucleotides: TGTGCCAGTACCCGGGACATCTCTAACTATGGCTACACCTTC. This gives the protein CASTRDISNYGYTF. The chain couples TRBV19 to TRBJ1-2, with a tentative D call TRBD1 (6 bases). V lost 7 bases and J 0 bases, leaving 12 bases between the germline ends. Germline V gene sequence: CDR1 LNHDA, CDR2 SQIVND (reference sequence). This CDR3 comprises 14 residues.

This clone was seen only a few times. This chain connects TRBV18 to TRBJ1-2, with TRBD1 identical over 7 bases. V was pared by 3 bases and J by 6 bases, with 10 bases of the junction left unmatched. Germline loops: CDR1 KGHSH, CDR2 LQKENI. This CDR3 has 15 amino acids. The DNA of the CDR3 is TGTGCCAGCTCACCGTCACAGGGGAATATCGATGGCTACACCTTC. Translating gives CASSPSQGNIDGYTF.

CDR3 coding DNA: TGTGCCAGCAGCCAAGAGGGACAGGGTTATGGCTACACCTTC. This gives the protein CASSQEGQGYGYTF. The chain couples TRBV3-1 (or the pseudogene TRBV3-2) to TRBJ1-2; 9 bases align to TRBD1. V was pared by 0 bases and J by 5 bases, with 1 base of the junction left unmatched. Germline-derived CDR1 and CDR2 are LGHDT and YNNKEL (reference sequence). The CDR3 consists of 14 residues.

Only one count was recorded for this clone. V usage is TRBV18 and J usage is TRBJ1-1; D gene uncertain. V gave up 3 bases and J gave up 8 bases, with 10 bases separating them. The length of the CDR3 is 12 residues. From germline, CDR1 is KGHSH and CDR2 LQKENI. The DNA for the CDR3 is TGTGCCAGCTCACCGAAAGGAGCCGAAGCTTTCTTT. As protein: CASSPKGAEAFF.

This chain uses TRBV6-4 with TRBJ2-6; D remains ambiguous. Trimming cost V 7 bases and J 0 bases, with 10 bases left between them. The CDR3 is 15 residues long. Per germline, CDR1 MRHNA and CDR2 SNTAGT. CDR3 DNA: TGTGCCAGCAAGCATTCCCCCTCTGGGGCCAACGTCCTGACTTTC. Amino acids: CASKHSPSGANVLTF.